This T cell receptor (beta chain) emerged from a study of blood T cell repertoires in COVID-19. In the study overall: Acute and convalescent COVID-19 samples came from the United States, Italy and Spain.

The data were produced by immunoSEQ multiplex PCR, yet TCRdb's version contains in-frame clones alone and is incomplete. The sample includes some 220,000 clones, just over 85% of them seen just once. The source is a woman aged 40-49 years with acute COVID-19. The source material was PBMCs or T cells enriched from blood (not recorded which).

The CDR3 sequence is CASSRGVGAWDEQYV. The DNA of the CDR3 is TGTGCCAGCAGCCGTGGGGTGGGAGCTTGGGACGAGCAGTACGTC. The V and J genes are TRBV14 and TRBJ2-7, with a weak D call TRBD2 (5 bases). The CDR3 spans 15 residues. CDR1 is SGHDN, CDR2 FVKESK, per germline. V was clipped by 4 bases and J by 5 bases, with 18 bases between them.